Shown below are 31 T cell receptor beta chains from a single sample sequenced in a study of T cell changes during pregnancy in multiple sclerosis. The table came from immunoSEQ multiplex PCR; TCRdb's copy has only in-frame clones and leaves some out. Of 100,000 or so clones in the sample, approximately 90% were seen once. Source: peripheral blood, taken after pregnancy. These receptors all stem from a female donor with multiple sclerosis, enrolled in a pregnancy study.

V is TRBV6-6 and J is TRBJ1-1; 7 positions agree with TRBD1. Unmatched junction bases numbered 7, after V lost 5 bases and J lost 4 bases. The V gene's germline CDR1 is MNHNY and CDR2 SVGAGI (reference sequence). The CDR3 is 14 amino acids. CDR3 DNA: TGTGCCAGCAGTATAGTACAGGGGAGCACTGAAGCTTTCTTT. It yields the protein CASSIVQGSTEAFF.

The rearrangement links TRBV27 to TRBJ2-3, with D possibly matching TRBD1 (6 bases). The V end lost 2 bases, the J end lost 4 bases, and 13 bases lay between the germline ends. This CDR3 is 15 amino acids long. Germline values: CDR1 MNHEY, CDR2 SMNVEV (reference sequence). This CDR3 reads CASSLARYRADTQYF. The CDR3 DNA reads as TGTGCCAGCAGTTTAGCTAGATACAGGGCAGATACGCAGTATTTT.

The chain recombines TRBV27 with TRBJ2-7, with 8 bases identical to TRBD2. CDR1 MNHEY and CDR2 SMNVEV come from the germline V gene (reference sequence). V was pared by 5 bases and J by 3 bases, with 9 bases of the junction left unmatched. The CDR3 has 15 residues. The CDR3 spells CASSRAGAADYEQYF. The CDR3, as DNA: TGTGCCAGCAGTCGAGCGGGGGCAGCCGACTACGAGCAGTACTTC.

This clone was counted only a few times. Relative to the germline gene, one junction end is altered; a read error may explain this. The rearrangement links TRBV15 to TRBJ1-2; D remains ambiguous. The CDR3 totals 13 residues. Germline lookup yields CDR1 LNHNV and CDR2 YYDKDF (reference sequence). CDR3 sequence reads: CATSSPRARRPNF. The CDR3 nucleotides are TGTGCCACCAGCAGCCCGCGGGCGAGACGGCCTAATTTC.

This clone was detected once. The rearrangement links TRBV6-4 to TRBJ1-3, with D maybe TRBD1 (5 bases). Germline V gene data show CDR1 as MRHNA and CDR2 as SNTAGT. This CDR3 is built from 15 residues. Trimming pared 9 bases from V and 2 bases from J, leaving 17 bases between. The CDR3 bases are TGTGCCAGTAGGAGGGGCACGATGGCTGGAAACACCATATATTTT. Its protein product is CASRRGTMAGNTIYF.

The rearrangement uses TRBV5-1 and TRBJ2-1; TRBD2 matches 15 bases. Germline CDR1 and CDR2: SGHRS and YFSETQ. CDR3 length: 17 residues. V lost 4 bases to trimming and J lost 8 bases; unmatched junction nucleotides: 10. The CDR3 is CASSGWTSGGAQHEQFF. For the CDR3, the DNA is TGCGCCAGCAGCGGGTGGACTAGCGGGGGGGCCCAGCATGAGCAGTTCTTC.

The genes are TRBV4-1 and TRBJ2-5; TRBD1 might be the D (6 bases). Germline CDR1 is MGHRA and CDR2 is YSYEKL. The CDR3 runs to 17 residues. V shed 2 bases and J shed 5 bases, with 21 bases lying between them. This CDR3 is CASSQHLRGGDRETQYF. CDR3 DNA sequence: TGCGCCAGCAGCCAACACCTCAGGGGTGGTGATCGGGAGACCCAGTACTTC.

The chain combines TRBV9 with TRBJ2-3; TRBD2 matches 10 bases. CDR3 length: 16 residues. Germline lookup yields CDR1 SGDLS and CDR2 YYNGEE. J was trimmed by 4 bases and V by 3 bases; bases with no gene match: 8. The CDR3 bases are TGTGCCAGCAGCGGAGGAGCGGGGGGGCGGGCAGATACGCAGTATTTT. Translated, it gives CASSGGAGGRADTQYF.

V gene TRBV4-2 combines with J gene TRBJ1-2; TRBD1 is a possible D gene (6 bases). The CDR3 covers 16 residues. V gave up 3 bases and J gave up 1 base, with 15 bases separating them. The germline V gene has CDR1 LGHNA and CDR2 YNFKEQ. The CDR3 DNA is TGTGCCAGCAGCCAGGGAAACAGGGAACTTAACTATGGCTACACCTTC. Its protein product is CASSQGNRELNYGYTF.

The chain has TRBV2 and TRBJ2-7; TRBD1 matches at 11 bases. J was trimmed by 4 bases and V by 7 bases; bases with no gene match: 12. CDR1 is SNHLY, CDR2 FYNNEI, per germline. The CDR3 consists of 16 residues. The CDR3 nucleotides are TGTGCCAGCACAACTAATCCGGGACAGGGGGTATACGAGCAGTACTTC. It specifies CASTTNPGQGVYEQYF.

This clone has only one observation. This chain links TRBV2 with TRBJ2-7; D unresolved. CDR1 SNHLY and CDR2 FYNNEI come from the germline V gene. CDR3 length equals 12 residues. V was shortened by 5 bases and J by 0 bases, with 5 bases between the two germline ends. CDR3 bases: TGTGCCAGCAGTTCGTCCTCCTACGAGCAGTACTTC. It encodes CASSSSSYEQYF.

This clone was observed a single time. This chain uses TRBV18 with TRBJ1-5; perhaps TRBD1 as D (5 bases). The germline V gene has CDR1 KGHSH and CDR2 LQKENI. Trimming took off 0 bases at V and 4 bases at J, with 19 bases between the two ends. The CDR3 runs to 18 residues. CDR3 sequence reads: CASSPPGTQGIGNQPQHF. As DNA, the CDR3 is TGTGCCAGCTCACCACCCGGGACTCAGGGTATAGGTAATCAGCCCCAGCATTTT.

CDR3 coding DNA: TGTGCCAGCAGTTCGACAGGGCATAACACTGAAGCTTTCTTT. Translation gives CASSSTGHNTEAFF. The V call is TRBV6-6, the J call TRBJ1-1; 7 nucleotides align to TRBD1. The V gene's germline CDR1 is MNHNY and CDR2 SVGAGI (reference sequence). CDR3 size: 14 residues. The V gene end was trimmed by 4 bases and the J gene end by 2 bases; junction bases not matched to a gene: 4.

The CDR3 region is CASTDWRDAGTQYF. CDR3 coding DNA: TGTGCCAGCACCGACTGGCGGGATGCGGGTACGCAGTATTTT. The chain recombines TRBV6-5 with TRBJ2-3; the D gene is possibly TRBD2 (6 bases). Germline values: CDR1 MNHEY, CDR2 SVGAGI. Trimming removed 7 bases at V and 8 bases at J, with 19 bases between. The CDR3 is made up of 14 amino acids.

The chain carries TRBV19 and TRBJ1-1; no clear D gene. The CDR3 runs 15 residues. CDR1 is LNHDA and CDR2 is SQIVND in the germline V gene (reference sequence). Trimming took off 1 base at V and 1 base at J, with 10 bases between the two ends. DNA of the CDR3: TGTGCCAGTAGTATAGTCGGCGGGCAGAACACTGAAGCTTTCTTT. Translating gives CASSIVGGQNTEAFF. Supplemented by reference TRBV19 and TRBJ1-1, the full variable domain reads DGGITQSPKYLFRKEGQNVTLSCEQNLNHDAMYWYRQDPGQGLRLIYYSQIVNDFQKGDIAEGYSVSREKKESFPLTVTSAQKNPTAFYLCASSIVGGQNTEAFFGQGTRLTVV.

The chain has TRBV11-2 and TRBJ2-2, with 10 bases lining up with TRBD2. Germline-derived CDR1 and CDR2 are SGHAT and FQNNGV. The V segment lost 5 bases and the J segment 6 bases; nucleotides outside the gene matches: 12. This CDR3 is 17 amino acids long. CDR3 bases: TGTGCCAGCAGCCATATTCAAGCGGGGGGGCCTTCCGGGGAGCTGTTTTTT. It yields the protein CASSHIQAGGPSGELFF.

The V gene is TRBV11-3, the J gene TRBJ2-1; D may be TRBD2 (5 bases). Germline loops: CDR1 SGHNT, CDR2 YENEEA. Trimming left V 6 bases short and J 0 bases short, with 9 bases between. The CDR3 has 14 amino acids. CDR3 sequence (DNA): TGTGCCAGCAGTCCTAGCACCTCCTACAATGAGCAGTTCTTC. Residues: CASSPSTSYNEQFF. The full variable domain, in which reference TRBV11-3 and TRBJ2-1 provide the parts outside the CDR3, is EAGVVQSPRYKIIEKKQPVAFWCNPISGHNTLYWYLQNLGQGPELLIRYENEEAVDDSQLPKDRFSAERLKGVDSTLKIQPAELGDSAVYLCASSPSTSYNEQFFGPGTRLTVL.

This rearrangement joins TRBV5-4 to TRBJ2-6, with 10 nucleotides matching TRBD2. Trimming took 3 bases from V and 0 from J; bases not matched to a gene: 6. CDR1 is SGHNT and CDR2 is YYREEE in the germline V gene (reference sequence). The CDR3 has 18 amino acids. The CDR3 reads CASSSQRGGLSGANVLTF. DNA for the CDR3: TGTGCCAGCAGCTCACAGCGGGGGGGGCTCTCTGGGGCCAACGTCCTGACTTTC.

This chain joins TRBV5-5 and TRBJ2-5, with D possibly matching TRBD1 (6 bases). Germline CDR1 reads SGHKS; CDR2 reads YYEKEE (reference sequence). The CDR3 covers 14 residues. V was trimmed by 0 bases and J by 5 bases, leaving 11 bases between them. The DNA of the CDR3 is TGTGCCAGCAGCTTGGACAGGGTCAAGGAGACCCAGTACTTC. As protein: CASSLDRVKETQYF.

This chain links TRBV2 with TRBJ2-1; TRBD2 aligns across 9 bases. Germline V lookup: CDR1 SNHLY, CDR2 FYNNEI. The CDR3 has 15 residues. The J segment lost 9 bases and the V segment lost 10 bases, leaving 16 bases of the junction unmatched. This CDR3 reads CAIPLLLAGGREQFF. The CDR3, as DNA: TGTGCCATCCCACTCCTCCTGGCGGGGGGGCGTGAGCAGTTCTTC.

The J gene is TRBJ2-7, the V gene TRBV9; 11 bases align to TRBD1. Germline values: CDR1 SGDLS, CDR2 YYNGEE. This CDR3 has 15 residues. With V trimmed by 3 bases and J by 4 bases, 6 bases remained unmatched. The CDR3 coding sequence is TGTGCCAGCAGCGGACAGGACAGGGGGCGTTACGAGCAGTACTTC. Its protein product is CASSGQDRGRYEQYF.

V and J are TRBV6-1 and TRBJ1-1; D is unclear. The CDR3 loop spans 15 amino acids. Trimming took off 2 bases at V and 2 bases at J, with 12 bases between the two ends. Germline V gives CDR1 MNHNS, CDR2 SASEGT. CDR3 nucleotides: TGTGCCAGCAGTGAATTTGGAGGGCAAAACACTGAAGCTTTCTTT. Amino acid sequence: CASSEFGGQNTEAFF.

J is TRBJ2-3 and V is TRBV7-3, with D perhaps matching TRBD2 (5 bases). The germline CDR1 and CDR2 sequences are SGHTA and FQGTGA. Trimming stripped 1 base from V and 0 bases from J, with 14 bases between. The CDR3 runs 17 residues. In nucleotides, the CDR3 is TGTGCCAGCAGCTTAAAAGAGGCGACTACCAGCACAGATACGCAGTATTTT. It codes for CASSLKEATTSTDTQYF.

The chain links TRBV9 to TRBJ1-2; 7 nucleotides agree with TRBD1. The CDR3 is 13 residues long. Germline CDR1 and CDR2: SGDLS and YYNGEE. Unmatched junction bases numbered 6, after V lost 7 bases and J lost 3 bases. CDR3 loop: CASSGGRDYGYTF. DNA of the CDR3: TGTGCCAGCTCAGGGGGTAGGGACTATGGCTACACCTTC.

The chain combines TRBV6-1 with TRBJ2-4; D gene unclear. The germline gives CDR1 MNHNS, CDR2 SASEGT. Trimming removed 1 base at V and 0 bases at J, with 7 bases between. This CDR3 has 15 amino acids. This chain's CDR3 is CASSEGTLAKNIQYF. For the CDR3, the DNA is TGTGCCAGCAGTGAAGGAACTCTAGCCAAAAACATTCAGTACTTC.

The chain is built from TRBV29-1 and TRBJ2-5; a weak D match, TRBD2 (6 bases). Trimming pared 7 bases from V and 0 bases from J, leaving 15 bases between. The germline CDR1 and CDR2 sequences are SQVTM and ANQGSEA. This CDR3 is 14 amino acids long. The DNA for the CDR3 is TGCAGCGCCGCGGAGGGGAGGTACCAAGAGACCCAGTACTTC. Protein product: CSAAEGRYQETQYF.

The chain has TRBV5-6 and TRBJ2-5; 9 nucleotides align to TRBD1. Trimming removed 4 bases from V and 5 bases from J; junction bases left unmatched: 15. Germline V gene lookup returns CDR1 SGHDT and CDR2 YYEEEE. This CDR3 comprises 17 residues. The CDR3, as DNA: TGTGCCAGCAGCCAATCTTTCGGGACAGGGTTATGGGAGACCCAGTACTTC. Amino acids: CASSQSFGTGLWETQYF. The full variable domain, with the rest looked up from reference TRBV5-6 and TRBJ2-5, is DAGVTQSPTHLIKTRGQQVTLRCSPKSGHDTVSWYQQALGQGPQFIFQYYEEEERQRGNFPDRFSGHQFPNYSSELNVNALLLGDSALYLCASSQSFGTGLWETQYFGPGTRLLVL.

This chain uses TRBV15 with TRBJ1-1, with TRBD1 as a possible D gene (6 bases). Germline V gives CDR1 LNHNV, CDR2 YYDKDF (reference sequence). V lost 5 bases and J lost 1, with 11 bases in between. This CDR3 spans 14 amino acids. As DNA, the CDR3 is TGTGCCACCAGCCCTGACAGGTCGAACACTGAAGCTTTCTTT. Protein product: CATSPDRSNTEAFF.

The rearrangement uses TRBV6-4 and TRBJ1-5; 8 positions agree with TRBD1. Germline CDR1 MRHNA, CDR2 SNTAGT. Losses at the gene ends were 5 bases for V and 8 bases for J; bases not matched to a gene: 8. The CDR3 extends over 14 amino acids. CDR3 nucleotide sequence: TGTGCCAGCAGTCCGGACAGGGACAGTGAGCCCCAGCATTTT. Translating gives CASSPDRDSEPQHF.

This clone was recorded a few times. This chain uses TRBV10-3 with TRBJ2-7, with 8 bases fitting TRBD1. This CDR3 has 13 amino acids. V lost 9 bases, J lost 0 bases, and 4 bases stayed unmatched. From germline, CDR1 is ENHRY and CDR2 SYGVKD. This CDR3 is CAIRDRRSYEQYF. CDR3 DNA sequence: TGTGCCATAAGGGACAGGCGCTCCTACGAGCAGTACTTC.

The rearrangement joins TRBV18 to TRBJ2-7, with TRBD2 identical over 8 bases. J lost 6 bases, V lost 3 bases, and 13 bases had no gene match. Germline CDR1 is KGHSH and CDR2 is LQKENI. This CDR3 contains 16 residues. The CDR3 reads CASSPNGLAAGSEQYF. CDR3 nucleotides: TGTGCCAGCTCACCTAACGGACTAGCAGCTGGTTCCGAGCAGTACTTC.